The sequence of this TCR beta chain was determined in a study of Graves' ophthalmopathy and Graves' hyperthyroidism. Study findings and constraints: The model achieved 70.59% sensitivity and under 75% specificity for ophthalmopathy progression.

Amplified material comprised TCR beta CDR3 regions derived from RNA transcripts. HTBI primers were used in a first-round RT-PCR, which preceded a second-round multiplex PCR. MiXCR was run by TCRdb on the multiplex PCR reads, yielding one entry per CDR3 protein. Seen here are a few hundred thousand distinct CDR3 sequences, just over 15% observed once, and the top ten hold 5.5% to 8%. V dropped 5 bases and J dropped 7 bases, with 18 bases sitting between them. Germline V gives CDR1 MNHNS, CDR2 SASEGT. This CDR3 has 15 amino acids. For this clonotype: Its antigen is unidentified.

Sequenced sample: peripheral blood. This clonotype was sampled from a woman in her late teens or twenties with stable Graves' hyperthyroidism. V gene TRBV6-1 combines with J gene TRBJ1-5; D not resolved. CDR3 loop: CASSLTRPLRQPQHF. CDR3 coding DNA: TGTGCCAGCAGTCTTACCCGGCCCCTGAGACAGCCCCAGCATTTT.